A selection of T cell receptor beta chains follows, all from one sample in a study of OX40 agonist ivuxolimab in advanced cancers. Method: immunoSEQ multiplex PCR; TCRdb's copy keeps in-frame clones and lacks some. The table has around 68,000 clones, 75% to 90% seen once. Sequenced here: CD4+ or CD8+ T cells sorted from blood, sampled in a trial of the OX40 agonist ivuxolimab. These TCRs come from an adult with an advanced solid tumor such as melanoma, head and neck, liver or kidney cancer. The CDR3 runs from the conserved cysteine through the conserved F or W. D genes are given only for firm matches. A row's size may be missing; if present it is once, few, many or a size class.

V gene	clone size	J gene	D gene	CDR3 DNA	CDR3 protein
TRBV7-9	.	TRBJ2-7	.	TGTGCCAGCAGCGTAGGACAGTCACCGCAGTACTTC	CASSVGQSPQYF
TRBV19	.	TRBJ2-5	TRBD2	TGTGCCAGTAGTACGACTAGCGGGAGGGATGGCCAGTACTTC	CASSTTSGRDGQYF
TRBV5-5	.	TRBJ1-3	.	TGTGCCAGCAGCTTGGATGGAGCTGGAAACACCATATATTTT	CASSLDGAGNTIYF
TRBV6-1	.	TRBJ2-6	TRBD1	TGTGCCAGCCCGGACAGGGACTCTGGGGCCAACGTCCTGACTTTC	CASPDRDSGANVLTF
TRBV29-1	.	TRBJ2-3	.	TGCAGCGTTGGGGTTAGAGGTCTAAGCACAGATACGCAGTATTTT	CSVGVRGLSTDTQYF
TRBV11-2	once	TRBJ2-2	TRBD1	TGTGCCAGCAGCTTCTGGACAGGCAACACCGGGGAGCTGTTTTTT	CASSFWTGNTGELFF
TRBV7-8	.	TRBJ2-7	.	TGTGCCAGCAGTAGACAGGCCTCCTACGAGCAGTACTTC	CASSRQASYEQYF
TRBV5-6	.	TRBJ2-1	TRBD2	TGTGCCAGCAGCGGAGCGGGAGCGGCCTACAATGAGCAGTTCTTC	CASSGAGAAYNEQFF
TRBV5-1	.	TRBJ2-1	.	TGCGCCAGCAGCTGGACTGGCGGTTCCTACAATGAGCAGTTCTTC	CASSWTGGSYNEQFF
TRBV6-5	.	TRBJ1-2	.	TGTGCCAGCAGTTACCTTCGTTCGAGGGACTATGGCTACACCTTC	CASSYLRSRDYGYTF
TRBV6-5	.	TRBJ2-5	.	TGTGCCAGCAGTTACTCATCAGGGCCCCAAGAGACCCAGTACTTC	CASSYSSGPQETQYF
TRBV27	.	TRBJ2-7	.	TGTGCCAGCAGTATGAGCGGTTATTACGAGCAGTACTTC	CASSMSGYYEQYF
TRBV2	.	TRBJ1-1	.	TGTGCCAGCAGCCGGTTTGGGAACACTGAAGCTTTCTTT	CASSRFGNTEAFF
TRBV18	few	TRBJ2-1	.	TGTGCCACCGTCCGGGACCCTCACTACAATGAGCAGTTCTTC	CATVRDPHYNEQFF
TRBV6-1	.	TRBJ2-1	.	TGTGCCAGCAGTGAAACGGGAGTTGCAGGCCCGGGGGTGCAGTTCTTC	CASSETGVAGPGVQFF
TRBV6-5	.	TRBJ1-5	TRBD1	TGTGCCAGCAGGCGCGGGACAGGGCCGGATCAGCCCCAGCATTTT	CASRRGTGPDQPQHF
TRBV11-2	.	TRBJ1-3	.	TGTGCCAGCAGCCTGACCGACAGCTCTGGAAACACCATATATTTT	CASSLTDSSGNTIYF
TRBV7-9	.	TRBJ2-2	TRBD2	TGTGCCAGCAGCTTAGGGGGGACTAGCGGGAACACCGGGGAGCTGTTTTTT	CASSLGGTSGNTGELFF
TRBV19	.	TRBJ1-5	TRBD1	TGTGCCAGTACCGGACAGGGCAATCAGCCCCAGCATTTT	CASTGQGNQPQHF
TRBV6-1	.	TRBJ1-4	TRBD1	TGTGCCAGCAGGAACAGGGGAAATGAAAAACTGTTTTTT	CASRNRGNEKLFF
TRBV6-1	.	TRBJ1-2	.	TGTGCCAGCAGTGAAGCAGGGAAGCCTGGCTACACCTTC	CASSEAGKPGYTF
TRBV7-9	.	TRBJ2-7	.	TGTGCCAGCAGCGGAGAGGTCGGCTACGAGCAGTACTTC	CASSGEVGYEQYF
TRBV6-4	once	TRBJ2-3	.	TGTGCCAGCAGTGACTCGGTGGGCACAGATACGCAGTATTTT	CASSDSVGTDTQYF
TRBV10-2	.	TRBJ2-2	TRBD1	TGCGCCAGCAGGAGACAGGGGCAGGACACCGGGGAGCTGTTTTTT	CASRRQGQDTGELFF
TRBV5-8	few	TRBJ2-1	TRBD2	TGTGCCAGCAGCCGGACTAGCACTGAGCAGTTCTTC	CASSRTSTEQFF
TRBV5-4	.	TRBJ1-2	.	TGTGCCAGCAGCTTGGGTACAGGGTCGAGCTATGGCTACACCTTC	CASSLGTGSSYGYTF
TRBV11-3	.	TRBJ1-2	.	TGTGCCAGCAGCTTACCACTGCCACGGGGAAACTATGGCTACACCTTC	CASSLPLPRGNYGYTF
TRBV6-1	.	TRBJ1-5	.	TGTGCCAGCAGGGAACAGCGAAATCAGCCCCAGCATTTT	CASREQRNQPQHF
TRBV11-3	.	TRBJ1-5	.	TGTGCCAGCAGCTTATCAGGAGAAAGCAATCAGCCCCAGCATTTT	CASSLSGESNQPQHF
TRBV6-6	once	TRBJ1-2	TRBD1	TGTGCCAGCAGTCAACCGGACAGGGCATACTATGGCTACACCTTC	CASSQPDRAYYGYTF
TRBV6-5	few	TRBJ1-5	.	TGTGCCAGCAGTGAAGAGAGCAATCAGCCCCAGCATTTT	CASSEESNQPQHF
TRBV7-2	.	TRBJ2-1	TRBD2	TGTGCCAGCAGCCCTCTGGCGGGAGTAGGTAATGAGCAGTTCTTC	CASSPLAGVGNEQFF
TRBV6-6	once	TRBJ2-7	TRBD2	TGTGCCAGCACCAGACTAGCGGGACCTCCTGAAGAGCAGTACTTC	CASTRLAGPPEEQYF
TRBV5-1	few	TRBJ2-2	.	TGCGCCAGCAGCTTGGTCCTAGAGGCCGGGGAGCTGTTTTTT	CASSLVLEAGELFF
TRBV5-8	.	TRBJ1-4	.	TGTGCCAGCAGCTTATACATCGGTCCCTCTAATGAAAAACTGTTTTTT	CASSLYIGPSNEKLFF
TRBV4-2	once	TRBJ2-1	TRBD2	TGTGCCAGCAGCCAGCCCCTAGCGGGAAGGGGCCATGAGCAGTTCTTC	CASSQPLAGRGHEQFF
TRBV19	once	TRBJ1-3	.	TGTGCCAGTAGCCTGGCGTCAGGCCCTGGAAACACCATATATTTT	CASSLASGPGNTIYF
TRBV2	.	TRBJ2-7	.	TGTGCCAGCAGTGAGTCTCCCTACGAGCAGTACTTC	CASSESPYEQYF
TRBV5-1	.	TRBJ2-5	.	TGCGCCAGCAGCTTGGGACAGATCGGGGAGACCCAGTACTTC	CASSLGQIGETQYF
TRBV7-3	.	TRBJ2-1	.	TGTGCCAGCAGCGGAGGGCCACCTTCCTACAATGAGCAGTTCTTC	CASSGGPPSYNEQFF
TRBV7-2	once	TRBJ1-4	TRBD1	TGTGCCAGCAGCCTGGGACAGGGGGCTGAAAAACTGTTTTTT	CASSLGQGAEKLFF
TRBV6-1	.	TRBJ2-1	TRBD2	TGTGCCAGCACCCTAGGACTAGCGAGCGATGAGCAGTTCTTC	CASTLGLASDEQFF
TRBV7-9	.	TRBJ2-3	.	TGTGCCAGCAGCTTAGGAGGTTCAGATACGCAGTATTTT	CASSLGGSDTQYF